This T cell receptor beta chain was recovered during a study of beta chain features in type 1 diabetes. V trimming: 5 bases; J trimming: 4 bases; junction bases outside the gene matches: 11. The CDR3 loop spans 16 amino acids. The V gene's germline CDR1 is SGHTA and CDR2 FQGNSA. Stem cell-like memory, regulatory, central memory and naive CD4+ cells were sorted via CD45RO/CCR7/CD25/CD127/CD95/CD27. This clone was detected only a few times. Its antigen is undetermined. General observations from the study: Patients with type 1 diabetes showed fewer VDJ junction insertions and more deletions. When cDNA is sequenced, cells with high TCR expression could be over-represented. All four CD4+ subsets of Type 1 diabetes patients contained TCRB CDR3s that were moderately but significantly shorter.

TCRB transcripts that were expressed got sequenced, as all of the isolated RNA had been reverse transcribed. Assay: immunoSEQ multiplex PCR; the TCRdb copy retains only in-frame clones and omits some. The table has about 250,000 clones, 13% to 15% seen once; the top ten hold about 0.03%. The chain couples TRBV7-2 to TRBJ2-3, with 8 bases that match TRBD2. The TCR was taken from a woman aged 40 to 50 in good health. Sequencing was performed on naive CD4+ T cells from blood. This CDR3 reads CASSQGVGLGADTQYF. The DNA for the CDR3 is TGTGCCAGCAGCCAGGGCGTGGGACTAGGAGCAGATACGCAGTATTTT.